This TCR beta chain was retrieved from a study of T cells in Graves' hyperthyroidism and ophthalmopathy. Study as a whole: Before any treatment, at initial diagnosis, peripheral blood was collected. Whole-study findings and limits: Using 13 V-J features, a model discriminated ophthalmopathy from stable hyperthyroidism.

Graves' hyperthyroidism qualified as stable when ophthalmopathy did not progress within 18 months. These patients, aged 18 to 65, had recently diagnosed hyperthyroidism lasting under 2 months. Germline V lookup: CDR1 ENHRY, CDR2 SYGVKD. The CDR3 has 13 amino acids. With 8 bases removed from V and 4 bases from J, the gap between germline ends came to 12 bases. This clonotype was found many times. Antigen unknown. RNA transcripts were the template for amplifying TCR beta CDR3 regions. HTBI primers were employed in a first-round RT-PCR of the TCR CDR3. Via MiXCR, TCRdb re-called the multiplex PCR reads, giving one row per CDR3 protein. The data contain around 420,000 distinct CDR3 sequences, 15% to 18% of them seen just once; the ten biggest clones take up around an eighth.

This TCR came from a woman aged 18-30 years with Graves' hyperthyroidism. This rearrangement joins TRBV10-3 to TRBJ2-1, with D perhaps matching TRBD1 (6 bases). Sequencing input: blood. CDR3 loop: CAIGEQGYNEQFF. The CDR3 region has the DNA TGTGCCATCGGGGAACAGGGTTACAATGAGCAGTTCTTC.